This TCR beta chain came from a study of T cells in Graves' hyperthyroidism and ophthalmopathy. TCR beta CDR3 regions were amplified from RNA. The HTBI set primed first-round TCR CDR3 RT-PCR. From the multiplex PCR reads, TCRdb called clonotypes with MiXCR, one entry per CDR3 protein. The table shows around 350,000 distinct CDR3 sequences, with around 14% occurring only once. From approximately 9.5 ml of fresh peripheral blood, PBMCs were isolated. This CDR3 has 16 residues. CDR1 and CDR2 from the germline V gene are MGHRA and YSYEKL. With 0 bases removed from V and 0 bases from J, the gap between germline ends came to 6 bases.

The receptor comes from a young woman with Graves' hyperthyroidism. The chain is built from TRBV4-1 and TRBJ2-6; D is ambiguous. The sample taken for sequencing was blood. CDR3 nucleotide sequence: TGCGCCAGCAGCCAAGAGCTGTTCTCTGGGGCCAACGTCCTGACTTTC. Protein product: CASSQELFSGANVLTF.